Listed here is a single T cell receptor beta chain. With V trimmed by 1 base and J by 9 bases, 6 bases remained unmatched. The CDR3 is 14 amino acids. Germline V gene data show CDR1 as SGHTA and CDR2 as FQGNSA. These data are taken from a study of blood T cell repertoires in COVID-19. Turning to the study itself: Donors in the United States, Italy and Spain gave samples during acute or convalescent COVID-19. Nucleic acid was either cDNA or gDNA, and it came from T cells, B-cell-depleted T cells, or PBMCs.

Original handling: Amplifying reference gene primers gave estimates of nucleated cell counts. Generated by immunoSEQ multiplex PCR, the TCRdb table keeps only in-frame clones and is missing some. V, J and clone size are taken as reported in that table, and D and trimming were inferred from the DNA itself. In the table there are 75,000 to 85,000 clones, 88% of which are singletons. The clonotype originates from a human donor in a cohort sampled during active COVID-19. Sequenced sample: peripheral blood. The chain carries TRBV7-2 and TRBJ2-1; the match to TRBD2 covers 7 bases. The DNA for the CDR3 is TGTGCCAGCAGCTTAGTTGGGGGGGTCAGTGAGCAGTTCTTC. Translation gives CASSLVGGVSEQFF.